The present T cell receptor (beta chain) was sequenced within a study of blood T cell repertoires in COVID-19. CDR1 MGHRA and CDR2 YSYEKL come from the germline V gene. The ends lost 4 bases at V and 5 bases at J; junction bases unmatched: 6. The CDR3 has 16 amino acids. The method was immunoSEQ multiplex PCR; TCRdb's version includes in-frame clones alone and lacks a portion of them. The sample includes over 250,000 clones, 75% to 90% of them seen just once. The sample comprised PBMCs or T cells enriched from blood (not recorded which). The rearrangement uses TRBV4-1 and TRBJ2-5; TRBD2 aligns across 14 bases. The receptor comes from a woman aged 18-29 years who had recovered from COVID-19. This CDR3 reads CASSRLGLAGDETQYF. Written as DNA, the CDR3 is TGCGCCAGCAGCCGCTTGGGACTAGCGGGGGATGAGACCCAGTACTTC.